This T cell receptor (beta chain) was obtained from a study of T cell responses to AZD1222 COVID-19 vaccine. Germline loops: CDR1 KGHSH, CDR2 LQKENI. V was pared by 3 bases and J by 1 base, with 9 bases of the junction left unmatched. The CDR3 sequence is 16 residues long. Broader study findings: CD4 TCRs associated with vaccination spanned spike, dominating at 160-218 and 743-854. Most donors were white British and more were female, and clonal diversity was possibly underestimated.

Note on this clone: What it recognizes is unknown.

The repertoire was sequenced with immunoSEQ multiplex PCR; TCRdb's copy has only in-frame clones and lacks some. This sample has 140,000 to 150,000 clones, with 92% found just once. This clonotype was sampled from an adult who received the AZD1222 COVID-19 vaccine. The V and J genes are TRBV18 and TRBJ2-7; 7 bases match TRBD1. The sequences come from peripheral blood, collected 28 days after the second AZD1222 dose. The CDR3: CASSPTRDRLSYEQYF. CDR3 DNA: TGTGCCAGCTCACCTACCCGGGACAGACTATCCTACGAGCAGTACTTC. The whole variable domain, filled in from reference TRBV18 and TRBJ2-7, reads NAGVMQNPRHLVRRRGQEARLRCSPMKGHSHVYWYRQLPEEGLKFMVYLQKENIIDESGMPKERFSAEFPKEGPSILRIQQVVRGDSAAYFCASSPTRDRLSYEQYFGPGTRLTVT.